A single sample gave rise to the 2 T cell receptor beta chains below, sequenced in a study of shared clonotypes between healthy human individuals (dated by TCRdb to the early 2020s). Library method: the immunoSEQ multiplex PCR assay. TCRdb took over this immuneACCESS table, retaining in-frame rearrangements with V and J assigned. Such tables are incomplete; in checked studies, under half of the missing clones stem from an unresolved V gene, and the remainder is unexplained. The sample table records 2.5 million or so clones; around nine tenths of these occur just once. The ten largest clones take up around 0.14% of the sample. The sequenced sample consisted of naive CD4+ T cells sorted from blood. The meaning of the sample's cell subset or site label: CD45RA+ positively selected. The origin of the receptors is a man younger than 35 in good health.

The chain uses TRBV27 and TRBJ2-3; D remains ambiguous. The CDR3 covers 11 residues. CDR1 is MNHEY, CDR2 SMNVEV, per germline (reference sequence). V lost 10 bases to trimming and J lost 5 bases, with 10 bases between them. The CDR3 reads CATIYGDTQYF. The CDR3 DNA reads TGTGCCACCATTTATGGAGATACGCAGTATTTT.

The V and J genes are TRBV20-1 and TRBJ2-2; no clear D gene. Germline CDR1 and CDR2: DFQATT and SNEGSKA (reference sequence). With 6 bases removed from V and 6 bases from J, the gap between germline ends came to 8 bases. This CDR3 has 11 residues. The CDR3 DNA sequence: TGCAGTGCGAGGATGTCCGGGGAGCTGTTTTTT. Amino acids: CSARMSGELFF.